This record concerns one TCR beta chain sequence. The sample comes from a study of CD8 T cells in Susac syndrome. The RNA input was about 0.5 to 1 ug, and it was reverse transcribed with random hexamers. TCRdb passed the immunoSEQ multiplex PCR reads through MiXCR, listing each CDR3 protein once. The top ten hold 0.06% to 0.075% of the sample, which has 300,000 to 350,000 distinct CDR3 sequences, just over 90% seen once. The TCR comes from a human donor with multiple sclerosis. The material sequenced was CD4+ T cells from PBMCs.

CDR3 region: CASSPQANYGYTF. The CDR3 nucleotides are TGTGCCAGCAGCCCCCAAGCTAACTATGGCTACACCTTC. V usage is TRBV7-2 and J usage is TRBJ1-2; D call uncertain. CDR1 and CDR2 from the germline V gene are SGHTA and FQGNSA. V was shortened by 5 bases and J by 0 bases, with 7 bases between the two germline ends. The CDR3 length is 13 residues. Complete variable domain (other parts from reference TRBV7-2 and TRBJ1-2): GAGVSQSPSNKVTEKGKDVELRCDPISGHTALYWYRQSLGQGLEFLIYFQGNSAPDKSGLPSDRFSAERTGGSVSTLTIQRTQQEDSAVYLCASSPQANYGYTFGSGTRLTVV.